The T cell receptor beta chain under discussion was sequenced for a study of cytomegalovirus exposure and HLA in healthy donors (dated by TCRdb to 2017 to 2019). With respect to the entire study: An earlier analysis of several hundred of the donors reported approximately 280 Gb of sequence data and 90 million to 120 million unique TCR beta sequences obtained from around 170 million T cells. The study was designed to test whether signatures of past pathogen exposure could be identified by cataloging public T cell receptors. High-throughput TCR immunosequencing, statistical association of individual TCRs with disease status, and machine learning were combined to predict cytomegalovirus infection status. Using immunosequencing, the study profiled T cell repertoires from about 610 subjects and related those repertoires to cytomegalovirus serostatus. In a later analysis, previously published TCR beta repertoires from about 640 donors were re-analyzed and high-resolution HLA genotyping was added so that TCR occurrence patterns could be studied. An earlier analysis of more than 450 of the donors used high-throughput TCR beta sequencing to judge whether each TCR beta V gene segment behaved as functional or pseudogenic. Class I and class II HLA loci were covered by the typing at four-digit resolution. The later analysis used no new phenotypic data to find candidate immune exposures, relying instead on TCR beta sequences and their occurrence across donors. Donor age, sex, ethnicity and CMV serostatus were collected together with the repertoire data. Of the 350 to 450 genotyped donors, approximately 81% were placed in the genetic ancestry cluster associated with self-reported Caucasian donors. Typing coverage varied by locus: roughly 629-640 donors for A, B, C, DRB1 and DQB1; some 520 for DQA1; more than 600 for DPA1; approximately 470 for DPB1. A later genetic analysis used genome-wide SNP genotypes for about 65% of the 666 donors, treating that subset as a discovery cohort. Roughly 290 gigabases of sequencing data and approximately 91 million unique TCR sequences made up an early release that covered approximately 700 HLA-typed donors. Among roughly 370 genotyped donors of the cohort, an average of around 240,000 unique TCR beta nucleotide sequences were sequenced per donor, around 18% of them non-productive. Every repertoire in the discovery cohort had been generated on one and the same sequencing platform. A few DR-DQ haplotypes were handled as single units for association and clustering because linkage in the cohort was strong. Along with the roughly 670-subject first cohort, a separate validation cohort of over 90 different subjects was used.

Library prep was done by the immunoSEQ multiplex PCR assay. For the multiplex PCR, a mixture combining 60 forward primers for TCR Vbeta segments and 13 reverse primers for TCR Jbeta segments was used. The CDR3 region of rearranged TCR beta genes was amplified from genomic DNA by a multiplex PCR assay. Amplified TCR beta libraries were sequenced as 87-base-pair reads on the Illumina HiSeq System. The authors processed their data as follows. Across the 670 or so repertoires, a later analysis counted 80 million or so unique TCR beta chains, roughly 11 million of which were shared by at least two donors. To remove PCR and sequencing errors, raw reads were error-corrected and collapsed into unique sequences using a nearest-neighbor algorithm that merged closely related sequences. Alignment of CDR3 sequences to IMGT reference sequences was used to assign V, D and J gene segments. For a sequence to be retained, a match of at least six nucleotides to both a V gene segment and a J gene segment was required. Rearrangements were classified as productive when the CDR3 lacked stop codons and remained in frame with V and J, and all other rearrangements were classified as non-productive. CDR3 was defined according to IMGT convention as the region running from the second conserved V-encoded cysteine to the conserved J-encoded phenylalanine. The earlier analysis of more than 450 of the donors excluded sequences that lacked an unambiguous match to a single V gene segment. An earlier analysis of fewer than 750 of the donors classified V segments as functional when productive rearrangements were above 56.7% and as segregating when the standard deviation between donors was above 5%. A statistical classification framework was built for diagnosing cytomegalovirus status from the catalog of TCR beta chain sequences. A later analysis assigned V and J genes by comparing TCR nucleotide sequences with IMGT/GENE-DB human TR gene sequences. The TCRdist pipeline was used in a later analysis to assign CDR3 sequences and most-parsimonious VDJ recombination scenarios. In a later analysis, each TCR beta chain was defined by its CDR3 amino acid sequence together with its V-gene family, and reads lacking a unique V-gene family were excluded. A later analysis removed 592 highly shared, low-generation-probability nucleotide sequences to deal with suspected cross-contamination and a sequencing artifact. A later analysis calculated a clonal expansion index for each public chain from normalized within-repertoire ranks of inferred template counts. In a later analysis, generation probabilities were computed using a VDJ recombination model fitted to out-of-frame rearrangements, and the results were checked against IGoR. A later analysis scored TCR-TCR, TCR-HLA and TCR-CMV co-occurrence with hypergeometric tests, applying a repertoire-size bias correction to TCR pairs. To estimate false discovery rates, a later analysis permuted the HLA or CMV assignments 20 times. In a later analysis, co-occurring TCRs were grouped with DBSCAN, and TCRdist sequence similarity was added when clustering was performed within HLA-allele-positive subsets. Repertoires with fewer than 30,000 or more than 120,000 public chains were left out of co-occurrence clustering, as were about 5 repertoires with anomalous nucleotide sharing. In its TCRdb copy, this immuneACCESS table keeps in-frame sequences only and misses some clones. Where compared with another copy, unresolved V genes explain less than half of these, and the others have no known cause. That table is the source of V, J and clone size, and D and trimming were worked out from the DNA. The sample data list over 150,000 clones, and about 65% of these were observed just once. The top ten hold approximately 4.5% of the sample.

Study-level results and caveats: When HLA alleles, especially DR and DQ, strongly co-occurred, attributing TCR associations to individual alleles was difficult. According to a later analysis, parvovirus B19, influenza, CMV and Epstein-Barr virus appeared linked to several top co-occurrence clusters. A later genetic analysis associated a missense DCLRE1C variant with V-gene and J-gene trimming of TCR beta chains, and an independent cohort replicated the association. Fewer than 20 rarely observed V segments, including chromosome 9 orphons, were excluded from the earlier analysis of about 610 of the donors because counts were too low. In a later analysis, most CMV-associated TCR beta chains were found to appear HLA-restricted, with HLA associations seemingly driven largely by CMV exposure. In a later analysis, TCR association rates were found to vary across HLA loci, with the most associated TCRs seen for DRB1 alleles and the fewest for HLA-C alleles. In an earlier analysis of under 600 of the donors, most TCR beta V segments were observed in productive rearrangements about 87% or about 30% of the time, broadly matching IMGT annotations. According to the authors, the approach could potentially be generalized to other disease states and immunological phenotypes. Correlated functional status among segregating V segments might be attributable to linkage disequilibrium, but an unknown experimental factor could not be ruled out. Most TCR sequences were seen in very few donors, while some public TCRs were found in many individuals. At a false discovery rate of 0.05, a later analysis linked about 17,000 TCR beta sequences to specific HLA alleles. HLA typing was unavailable for some donors at each locus, so association tests used only the typed subset. A further reported finding was that TCR beta sequences accurately predicted the HLA-A and HLA-B alleles for most subjects in the first cohort. A group of highly shared sequence variants was considered likely to be a technical artifact of the sequencing pipeline. This cohort had only TCR beta chains sequenced, and the lack of alpha or paired-chain data limited which features could be detected. CMV serostatus was the only immune exposure information available for the cohort. In vitro tests confirmed that three of the cytomegalovirus-associated TCR beta chains recognize cytomegalovirus antigens. The study gave a list of 150 to 200 TCR beta chains associated with cytomegalovirus. A later genetic analysis reported fewer N-insertions in productive TCRs among donors in an Asian-associated ancestry cluster than the roughly 700-donor mean. Because the 87-base-pair reads could not distinguish some IMGT-functional V segments, including TRBV6-2 and TRBV6-3, those segments were excluded. In both the original and validation cohorts, the classifier was reported to diagnose cytomegalovirus status with high specificity and sensitivity. The presence/absence analyses assumed that sequencing depth was roughly uniform across donors, and that assumption may not be true. In a later analysis, HLA-associated TCR beta chains were found to be more clonally expanded and to have lower generation probabilities than equally common non-associated chains.

With respect to this clone: Its antigen target is currently unknown. The record has no base qualities; no much larger clone is one base away.

V drops 3 bases and J drops 0 bases, leaving 15 bases in between. Measured from the cysteine to the phenylalanine, the CDR3 is 16 residues long. The read is trimmed to its CDR3 DNA, 48 bases read in frame from base 1. CDR1 and CDR2, per the germline V gene, are SGHRS and YFSETQ. The cohort comprised fewer than 750 healthy bone marrow donors. All cohort members were sampled while nominally healthy, although unrecorded immune exposures were likely present. The donor was CMV seropositive and was included in the group of 250 to 350 seropositive cohort members. Each donor provided a peripheral blood sample, and peripheral blood mononuclear cells were used for TCR beta sequencing. The Qiagen DNeasy Blood Extraction Kit was used to extract genomic DNA from the blood cell samples.

The rearranged segments are TRBV5-1 and TRBJ1-1, with TRBD1 tentatively as D gene (6 bases match). The origin of this receptor is a woman aged 18-35 years in good health and CMV-seropositive. The material sequenced was PBMCs. The sequenced DNA: TGCGCCAGCAGCTCCTCAACCGGGACATTGAACACTGAAGCTTTCTTT. This yields the protein CASSSSTGTLNTEAFF.